In this sample, the clone carrying this TCR beta chain turned up once. These data are taken from a study of blood T cell repertoires in COVID-19. Trimming took 5 bases from V and 2 from J; bases not matched to a gene: 4. Germline V CDR1 and CDR2: WSHSY, SAAADI. The CDR3 loop spans 16 amino acids. Here immunoSEQ multiplex PCR was the method, and the copy in TCRdb shows in-frame clones only, minus some. The top ten clones hold 3.2% of a sample with about 490,000 clones, 70% to 90% of them seen once. The sequence derives from a human donor in a cohort sampled during active COVID-19. The chain has TRBV10-2 and TRBJ1-5; 12 positions agree with TRBD1. Sequenced: peripheral blood. Written as DNA, the CDR3 is TGCGCCAGCAGTCCCGGGACAGGGGGCCGCAATCAGCCCCAGCATTTT. Translating gives CASSPGTGGRNQPQHF.